The entry below describes one T cell receptor (beta chain). The antigen remains unidentified. This sample stems from a study of long-term antiretroviral therapy in people with HIV. Whole-study findings and limits: Controls showed broader CDR3 length ranges than did the HIV repertoires.

The authors ran the immunoSEQ assay, v3.0, at survey level. Assay: immunoSEQ multiplex PCR; the TCRdb copy retains only in-frame clones and omits some. Of roughly 20,000 clones detected, 65% to 90% appear once; the ten largest clones hold more than 6.5%. The CDR3 sequence is 15 residues long. Trimming left V 5 bases short and J 5 bases short, with 17 bases between. Germline V gene data show CDR1 as SGHDT and CDR2 as YYEEEE. Specimen: unsorted PBMCs, collected 1.8 years before starting antiretroviral therapy. The sequence was collected from a woman in her thirties with HIV. The chain combines TRBV5-6 with TRBJ2-1, with a weak D call TRBD1 (6 bases). CDR3: CASSSGARMDNEQFF. The CDR3 nucleotides read TGTGCCAGCAGTTCAGGGGCCCGGATGGACAATGAGCAGTTCTTC. Full variable domain (rest looked up from reference TRBV5-6 and TRBJ2-1): DAGVTQSPTHLIKTRGQQVTLRCSPKSGHDTVSWYQQALGQGPQFIFQYYEEEERQRGNFPDRFSGHQFPNYSSELNVNALLLGDSALYLCASSSGARMDNEQFFGPGTRLTVL.